This is a list of T cell receptor beta chains from one sample in a study of T cell responses to AZD1222 COVID-19 vaccine. Sequenced by immunoSEQ multiplex PCR; TCRdb stores in-frame clones only, minus some. The sample yields more than 65,000 clones, approximately 82% seen once. Sequencing was performed on peripheral blood, taken 28 days after the second AZD1222 dose. These receptors were collected from an adult who received the AZD1222 COVID-19 vaccine. Both conserved end residues are part of each CDR3.

v_call cdr3_aa
TRBV3-1/TRBV3-2 CASSLRGRADEQFF
TRBV27 CATLTGTGVYF
TRBV16 CASSPSTGGERGYTF
TRBV11-2 CASSLLYRGQNGYTF
TRBV19 CASSIGGYNSYNEQFF
TRBV29-1 CSVASGGTKTQYF
TRBV5-1 CASSLGVGYEQYF
TRBV7-2 CASSSNPGRVNTEAFF
TRBV2 CASYDRGGGSEAFF
TRBV2 CASIDQGAKGYTF
TRBV19 CASSPWGGSYEQYF
TRBV12-3/TRBV12-4 CASTGQGVSPLHF
TRBV12-3/TRBV12-4 CASGGGRGNTIYF
TRBV27 CASSRTGQLIYEQYF
TRBV6-5 CASTDWGGNTIYF
TRBV21-1 CATNRGNPSPLFPPLHF
TRBV5-5 CASSPDPTGTFSSYNSPLHF
TRBV5-1 CASNFSGQGNTEAFF
TRBV5-1 CASSQRQEGEQYF
TRBV2 CASSEGGRRTDTQYF
TRBV21-1 CASSNAGGYEQYF
TRBV7-8 CASSLGGLGSTDTQYF
TRBV7-3 CASTEGWQYTEAFF
TRBV10-3 CAIRLSGANTEAFF
TRBV5-1 CASTLDNEQFF